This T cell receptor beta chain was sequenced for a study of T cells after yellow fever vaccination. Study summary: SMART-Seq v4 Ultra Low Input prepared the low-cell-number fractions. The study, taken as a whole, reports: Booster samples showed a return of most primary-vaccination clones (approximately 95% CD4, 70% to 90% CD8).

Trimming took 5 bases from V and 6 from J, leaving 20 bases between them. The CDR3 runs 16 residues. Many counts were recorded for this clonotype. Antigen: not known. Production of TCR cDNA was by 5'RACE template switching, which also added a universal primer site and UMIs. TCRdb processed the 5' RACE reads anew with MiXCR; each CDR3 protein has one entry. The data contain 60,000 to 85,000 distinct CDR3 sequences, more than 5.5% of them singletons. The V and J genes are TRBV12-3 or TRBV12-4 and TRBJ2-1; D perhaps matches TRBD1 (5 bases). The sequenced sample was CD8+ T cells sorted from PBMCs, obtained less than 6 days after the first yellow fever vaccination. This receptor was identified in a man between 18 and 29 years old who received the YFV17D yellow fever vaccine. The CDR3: CASSEVSGFRSNEQFF. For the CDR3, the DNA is TGTGCCAGCAGTGAGGTGTCAGGGTTTAGGAGCAATGAGCAGTTCTTC.